This entry concerns a single TCR beta chain. The PCR contained 60 Vbeta and 13 Jbeta primers. Libraries were prepared by immunoSEQ multiplex PCR; TCRdb keeps only in-frame clonotypes and omits some of them. The sample lists roughly 170,000 clones; approximately 81% were seen once. The V end was cut by 5 bases, the J end by 0 bases, with 17 bases between. Germline values: CDR1 KGHSH, CDR2 LQKENI. The CDR3 runs to 16 residues. The entry originates in a study of cytomegalovirus exposure and HLA in healthy donors. The clonotype originates from a woman aged 25 to 45 in good health and CMV-seronegative. Material: PBMCs. The chain links TRBV18 to TRBJ2-7, with D tentatively TRBD2 (6 bases). CDR3 protein: CASSSLATFASYEQYF. In DNA form, the CDR3 reads TGTGCCAGCTCAAGTCTAGCGACTTTTGCCTCCTACGAGCAGTACTTC.